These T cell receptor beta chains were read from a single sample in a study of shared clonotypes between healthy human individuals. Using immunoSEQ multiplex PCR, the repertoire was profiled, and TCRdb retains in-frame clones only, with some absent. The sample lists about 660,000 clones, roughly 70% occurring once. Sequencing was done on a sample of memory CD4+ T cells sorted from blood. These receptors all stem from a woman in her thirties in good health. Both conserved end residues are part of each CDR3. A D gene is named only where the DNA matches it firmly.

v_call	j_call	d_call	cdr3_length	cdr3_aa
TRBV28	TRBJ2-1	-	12	CASKKRLGEQFF
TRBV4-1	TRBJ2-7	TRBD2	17	CASSQASGTSTHYEQYF
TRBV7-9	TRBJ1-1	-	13	CASGLEVGIEAFF
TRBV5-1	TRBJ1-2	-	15	CASSFNLDGSDGYTF
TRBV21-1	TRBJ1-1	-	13	CASSKGSQGEAFF
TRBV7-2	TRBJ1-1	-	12	CASSLQGVVAFF
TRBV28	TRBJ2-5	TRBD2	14	CASSPSLAGETQYF
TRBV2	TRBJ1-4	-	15	CASSGQLRDEEKLFF
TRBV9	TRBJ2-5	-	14	CASSVGGTQETQYF
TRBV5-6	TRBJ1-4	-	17	CASSLYGGPKTNEKLFF
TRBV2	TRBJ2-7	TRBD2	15	CASSRSSSGSHEQYF
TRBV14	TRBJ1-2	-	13	CASSQVPGQGYTF
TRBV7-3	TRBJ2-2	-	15	CASSRGTASTGELFF
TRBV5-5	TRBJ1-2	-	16	CASSTGPGTKRDGYTF
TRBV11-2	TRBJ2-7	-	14	CASSLFRGATEQYF
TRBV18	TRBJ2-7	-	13	CASSPGPSYEQYF
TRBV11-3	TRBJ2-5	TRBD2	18	CASSLKPGLGQGQETQYF
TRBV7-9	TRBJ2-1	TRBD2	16	CASSLALAGVGNEQFF
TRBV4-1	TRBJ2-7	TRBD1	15	CASSQGPGQALQQYF
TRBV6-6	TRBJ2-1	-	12	CASSYLQGEQFF
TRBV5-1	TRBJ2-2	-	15	CASSAGPTHTGELFF
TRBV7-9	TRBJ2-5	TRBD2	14	CASSPDRGVETQYF
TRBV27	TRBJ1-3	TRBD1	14	CASSSDRAGNTIYF
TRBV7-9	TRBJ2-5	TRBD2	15	CASSFLLAGVETQYF
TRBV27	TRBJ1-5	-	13	CASSTSRDQPQHF
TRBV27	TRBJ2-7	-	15	CASSSYPGLSAEQYF
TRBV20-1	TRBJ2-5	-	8	CSGETQYF
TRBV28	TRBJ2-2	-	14	CASMKGTNTGELFF
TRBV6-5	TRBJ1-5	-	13	CASSLAFNQPQHF
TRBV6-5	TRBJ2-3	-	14	CASSKQGWEDTQYF
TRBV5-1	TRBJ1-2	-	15	CASSLAAGANYGYTF
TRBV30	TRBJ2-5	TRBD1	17	CAWSVITGQGSGETQYF
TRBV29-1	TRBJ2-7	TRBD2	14	CSVGSGSEGYEQYF